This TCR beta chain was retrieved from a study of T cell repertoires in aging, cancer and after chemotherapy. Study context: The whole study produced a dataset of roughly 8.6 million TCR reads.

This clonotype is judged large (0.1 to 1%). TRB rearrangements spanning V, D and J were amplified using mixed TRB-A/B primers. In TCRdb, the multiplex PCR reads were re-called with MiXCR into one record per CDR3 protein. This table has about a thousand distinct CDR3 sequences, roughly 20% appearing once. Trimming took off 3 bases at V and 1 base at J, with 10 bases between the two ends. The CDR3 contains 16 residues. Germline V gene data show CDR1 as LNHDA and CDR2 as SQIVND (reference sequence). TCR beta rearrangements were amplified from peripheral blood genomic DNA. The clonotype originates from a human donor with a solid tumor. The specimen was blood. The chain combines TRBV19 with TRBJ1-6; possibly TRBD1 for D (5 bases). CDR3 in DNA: TGTGCCAGTAGTATGAGGGGACGGTCCTATAATTCACCCCTCCACTTT. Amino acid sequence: CASSMRGRSYNSPLHF.